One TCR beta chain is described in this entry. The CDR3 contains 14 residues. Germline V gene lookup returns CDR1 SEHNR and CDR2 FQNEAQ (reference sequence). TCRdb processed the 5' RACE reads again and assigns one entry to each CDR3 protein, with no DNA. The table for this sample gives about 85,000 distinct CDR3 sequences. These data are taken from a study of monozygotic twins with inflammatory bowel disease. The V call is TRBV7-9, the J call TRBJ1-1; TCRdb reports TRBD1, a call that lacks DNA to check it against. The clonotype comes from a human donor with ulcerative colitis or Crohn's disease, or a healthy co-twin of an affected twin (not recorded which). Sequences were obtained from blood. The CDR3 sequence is CASSPHRENTEAFF.